This T cell receptor (beta chain) was captured in a study of shared clonotypes between healthy human individuals. General study results and limits: Estimated clonotype richness was generally higher in naive than memory subsets. An effect of sequencing depth on clonotype sharing among donors was expected. In contrast to clonotypes shared by all four donors, non-shared clonotypes had lower generation probabilities.

Repertoires were generated with immunoSEQ multiplex PCR, while TCRdb's copy carries only in-frame clones and drops some. The table shows 2 million to 2.5 million clones, with 90% to 96% occurring only once. The CDR3 contains 19 residues. The germline V gene has CDR1 LGHNA and CDR2 YSLEER. Losses at the gene ends were 0 bases for V and 2 bases for J; bases not matched to a gene: 12. Concerning this clone itself: Its target is unknown.

The sequenced sample was naive CD4+ T cells sorted from blood. This sample's subset: CD45RA+ positively selected. This sequence joins TRBV4-3 and TRBJ2-3; 9 nucleotides match TRBD2. This sequence originates from a man between 18 and 29 years old in good health. In DNA, the CDR3 is TGCGCCAGCAGCCAAGATCGGCTTGTCCTAGCGGGAAACACAGATACGCAGTATTTT. This translates into CASSQDRLVLAGNTDTQYF.